This entry lists 30 T cell receptor beta chains sequenced from one sample in a study of blood T cells in healthy people across ages. The authors ran a second PCR of roughly 6 to 12 cycles using a sample-barcoded 5' primer and a J-beta primer mix. MiXCR, run by TCRdb on the 5' RACE reads, gives a single entry per CDR3 protein. Among hundreds of thousands of distinct CDR3 sequences, 58% were seen once, and the ten largest hold approximately 40%. Sequenced sample: blood. The receptors originated from a man between 60 and 75 years old in good health.

CDR3 DNA sequence: TGTGCCGCACAACTCGGGCTTTCTGAAAAACTGTTTTTT. It yields the protein CAAQLGLSEKLFF. The J gene is TRBJ1-4, the V gene TRBV6-8, with D uncertain. Germline V lookup: CDR1 MNHGY, CDR2 SAAAGT. V lost 11 bases and J 7 bases, leaving 17 bases between the germline ends. This CDR3 spans 13 amino acids.

This clonotype appeared a few times. The chain employs TRBV20-1 and TRBJ1-2, with 10 bases identical to TRBD1. The CDR3 contains 15 residues. J was trimmed by 0 bases and V by 5 bases; bases with no gene match: 6. Germline CDR1 and CDR2: DFQATT and SNEGSKA (reference sequence). The CDR3 region has the DNA TGCAGTGCTCTCGGGACAGGGGAAACTAACTATGGCTACACCTTC. It yields the protein CSALGTGETNYGYTF.

J is TRBJ2-1 and V is TRBV3-1; D gene uncertain. V gave up 4 bases and J gave up 5 bases, with 9 bases separating them. The V gene's germline CDR1 is LGHDT and CDR2 YNNKEL (reference sequence). The CDR3 covers 13 residues. CDR3 amino acids: CASSRSWNNEQFF. Written as DNA, the CDR3 is TGTGCCAGCAGCCGCTCATGGAACAATGAGCAGTTCTTC.

This chain joins TRBV3-1 and TRBJ2-7; 7 nucleotides line up with TRBD2. The closer fit of TRBJ2-5 to the DNA end suggests the J call may be wrong. The germline V gene encodes CDR1 LGHDT and CDR2 YNNKEL (reference sequence). The CDR3 length is 15 residues. Written as DNA, the CDR3 is TGTGCCAGCAGCCAAGGGACTAGTTACGAAGAGACCCAGTACTTC. Its protein product is CASSQGTSYEETQYF.

This clonotype was counted only a few times. This chain links TRBV7-2 with TRBJ2-7; D remains ambiguous. V lost 7 bases, J lost 2 bases, and 18 bases lay in between. The CDR3 totals 15 residues. Per germline, CDR1 SGHTA and CDR2 FQGNSA. CDR3 nucleotide sequence: TGTGCCAGCACCCTAAACCACGCTACTCCCTACGAGCAGTACTTC. Its protein is CASTLNHATPYEQYF.

V and J are TRBV2 and TRBJ1-6, with no clear D. V lost 1 base and J lost 4, with 17 bases in between. The CDR3 covers 18 residues. Germline CDR1 is SNHLY and CDR2 is FYNNEI. CDR3 in amino acids: CASSEERGSPGYNSPLHF. For the CDR3, the DNA is TGTGCCAGCAGTGAAGAAAGAGGCTCCCCGGGGTATAATTCACCCCTCCACTTT.

This clonotype was detected only a few times. The rearrangement joins TRBV29-1 to TRBJ2-7, with D tentatively TRBD1 or TRBD2 (6 bases each). This CDR3 contains 13 residues. Per the germline V gene, CDR1 is SQVTM and CDR2 is ANQGSEA. Trimming shortened V by 0 bases and J by 7 bases, and 13 bases separated the two germline ends. The CDR3 coding sequence is TGCAGCGTTGAAGATGTGGGGGGCGCTGAGCAGTACTTC. Amino acid sequence: CSVEDVGGAEQYF.

This clonotype was detected ten times or more. A much more abundant neighbour one base away suggests this may be a read error. The chain has TRBV7-2 and TRBJ2-3; 8 bases agree with TRBD1. The germline gives CDR1 SGHTA, CDR2 FQGNSA. V shed 5 bases and J 6 bases; nucleotides not matched to a gene: 4. This CDR3 region has 13 residues. The CDR3 is CASSAGQGDTQYF. CDR3 DNA sequence: TGTGCCAGCAGCGCCGGACAGGGCGATACGCAGTATTTT.

The rearrangement joins TRBV6-1 to TRBJ1-6, with a tentative D call TRBD1 (6 bases). This CDR3 contains 15 residues. Deletions cut 2 bases from V and 8 bases from J, with 13 bases between. Germline loops: CDR1 MNHNS, CDR2 SASEGT. The CDR3 sequence is CASSELNRDHSPLHF. The CDR3, as DNA: TGTGCCAGCAGTGAATTAAACAGGGATCATTCACCCCTCCACTTT.

The chain links TRBV20-1 to TRBJ1-2, with 8 bases fitting TRBD1. The germline gives CDR1 DFQATT, CDR2 SNEGSKA (reference sequence). This CDR3 spans 13 amino acids. J was trimmed by 3 bases and V by 4 bases; bases with no gene match: 4. The CDR3 spells CSAKAGGDYGYTF. The CDR3 DNA is TGCAGTGCTAAGGCAGGGGGCGACTATGGCTACACCTTC.

This rearrangement joins TRBV11-2 to TRBJ2-1, with 8 bases lining up with TRBD1. V lost 7 bases and J lost 8; bases outside the gene matches: 7. The CDR3 has 13 amino acids. Germline V lookup: CDR1 SGHAT, CDR2 FQNNGV. The CDR3 spells CASNQDRGDEQFF. The CDR3, as DNA: TGTGCCAGCAACCAAGACAGGGGCGATGAGCAGTTCTTC.

This sequence joins TRBV9 and TRBJ2-7; 10 positions match TRBD2. The J call may be in error: the DNA end matches TRBJ2-5 better. Germline V gives CDR1 SGDLS, CDR2 YYNGEE. This CDR3 contains 15 residues. The CDR3 reads CASSAAGGRTETQYF. The CDR3, as DNA: TGTGCCAGCAGCGCAGCGGGGGGGCGGACAGAGACCCAGTACTTC.

This clonotype occurred a few times. The chain recombines TRBV7-2 with TRBJ2-5; TRBD2 matches 11 bases. In germline, CDR1 is SGHTA, CDR2 FQGNSA. The CDR3 sequence is 16 residues long. Germline trimming cut 0 bases from V and 2 bases from J; bases unmatched to any gene: 2. Here the CDR3 DNA reads TGTGCCAGCAGCTTAGCGGCTAGCGGGGGGCAAGAGACCCAGTACTTC. Translation: CASSLAASGGQETQYF.

The chain recombines TRBV4-1 with TRBJ2-1; 7 positions agree with TRBD2. Germline assignment: CDR1 MGHRA and CDR2 YSYEKL. The CDR3 is 19 residues long. V lost 0 bases, J lost 3 bases, and 14 bases stayed unmatched. CDR3 DNA sequence: TGCGCCAGCAGCCAAGATCGCCTTCGGGAGCGGGGTAACTACAATGAGCAGTTCTTC. Translation gives CASSQDRLRERGNYNEQFF.

This sequence joins TRBV15 and TRBJ2-1; the D gene could be TRBD1 or TRBD2 (6 bases each). The CDR3 sequence is 14 residues long. V gave up 3 bases and J gave up 5 bases, with 11 bases separating them. CDR1 and CDR2 from the germline V gene are LNHNV and YYDKDF (reference sequence). The CDR3 sequence is CATSRRGDDNEQFF. The DNA of the CDR3 is TGTGCCACCAGCAGGAGGGGGGACGACAATGAGCAGTTCTTC.

J is TRBJ2-5 and V is TRBV5-1, with D possibly matching TRBD1 (5 bases). V was shortened by 4 bases and J by 11 bases, with 18 bases between the two germline ends. The V gene's germline CDR1 is SGHRS and CDR2 YFSETQ. The CDR3 is 13 residues long. The CDR3 sequence is CASSMTIQTEQYF. CDR3 DNA sequence: TGCGCCAGCAGCATGACGATCCAGACAGAGCAGTACTTC.

This clonotype was observed a single time. The chain joins TRBV6-5 to TRBJ2-7; 9 bases align to TRBD2. The length of the CDR3 is 18 residues. Losses at the gene ends were 0 bases for V and 2 bases for J; bases not matched to a gene: 11. CDR1 MNHEY and CDR2 SVGAGI come from the germline V gene. The CDR3 region is CASSYSSSGETKTYEQYF. For the CDR3, the DNA is TGTGCCAGCAGTTACTCGTCTAGCGGGGAGACCAAAACCTACGAGCAGTACTTC.

This clonotype was seen more than once but under ten times. The V call is TRBV18, the J call TRBJ1-2; D is uncertain. Trimming left V 3 bases short and J 5 bases short, with 4 bases between. This CDR3 is built from 11 residues. CDR1 and CDR2 from the germline V gene are KGHSH and LQKENI. CDR3 in amino acids: CASSPHYGYTF. CDR3 DNA sequence: TGTGCCAGCTCACCGCATTATGGCTACACCTTC.

This sequence joins TRBV5-1 and TRBJ2-3; perhaps TRBD1 as D (6 bases). The CDR3 loop spans 16 amino acids. Germline assignment: CDR1 SGHRS and CDR2 YFSETQ. Deletions cut 4 bases from V and 0 bases from J, with 15 bases between. The CDR3: CASSPAGVASTDTQYF. CDR3 in DNA: TGCGCCAGCAGCCCGGCAGGGGTTGCTAGCACAGATACGCAGTATTTT. The full variable domain, rest sourced from reference TRBV5-1 and TRBJ2-3, is KAGVTQTPRYLIKTRGQQVTLSCSPISGHRSVSWYQQTPGQGLQFLFEYFSETQRNKGNFPGRFSGRQFSNSRSEMNVSTLELGDSALYLCASSPAGVASTDTQYFGPGTRLTVL.

The chain carries TRBV6-5 and TRBJ2-2; 9 bases fit TRBD1. The V gene's germline CDR1 is MNHEY and CDR2 SVGAGI. This CDR3 has 15 residues. The V segment lost 6 bases and the J segment 4 bases; nucleotides outside the gene matches: 6. The CDR3 here is CASRTGGEGTGELFF. CDR3 DNA sequence: TGTGCCAGCAGAACAGGGGGCGAAGGCACCGGGGAGCTGTTTTTT.

The chain couples TRBV6-2 or TRBV6-3 to TRBJ2-1, with unresolved D. Germline CDR1 MNHEY, CDR2 SVGEGT. The V gene lost 5 bases and the J gene lost 7 bases, with 9 bases spanning the gap. The CDR3 spans 12 residues. The CDR3 DNA is TGTGCCAGCAGTCCAGTCAATAATGAGCAGTTCTTC. Its translation is CASSPVNNEQFF.

The chain is built from TRBV7-9 and TRBJ2-2; 10 positions agree with TRBD2. J lost 1 base, V lost 4 bases, and 3 bases had no gene match. CDR1 and CDR2 from the germline V gene are SEHNR and FQNEAQ (reference sequence). There are 16 residues in the CDR3. The CDR3 nucleotides read TGTGCCAGCAGCTACTCTAGCGGGGGGAACACCGGGGAGCTGTTTTTT. This translates into CASSYSSGGNTGELFF.

This chain joins TRBV7-9 and TRBJ2-3; either TRBD1 or TRBD2 may fit D (6 bases each). Germline assignment: CDR1 SEHNR and CDR2 FQNEAQ (reference sequence). V gave up 3 bases and J gave up 3 bases, with 13 bases separating them. The CDR3 is 15 amino acids. CDR3 protein: CASSFQEGETDTQYF. CDR3 sequence (DNA): TGTGCCAGCAGCTTCCAGGAGGGGGAGACAGATACGCAGTATTTT.

Note on this clonotype: This may be a read error: a much more frequent sequence differs by one nucleotide. The chain carries TRBV2 and TRBJ2-5; D remains ambiguous. V gave up 6 bases and J gave up 7 bases, with 18 bases separating them. CDR3 length: 14 residues. Germline assignment: CDR1 SNHLY and CDR2 FYNNEI. CDR3 in amino acids: CASRDDGPGPTQYF. The CDR3 DNA follows: TGTGCCAGCAGAGACGACGGCCCCGGACCGACCCAGTACTTC.

This clonotype was observed a few times. A read error may produce the germline difference seen at one junction end. This sequence joins TRBV5-1 and TRBJ2-7; a weak D match, TRBD1 (6 bases). CDR1 is SGHRS, CDR2 YFSETQ, per germline. The CDR3 covers 15 residues. CDR3 DNA: TGCGCCAGCAGTTTGGCCCCACAGGGCCCCTACGAGCAGTACTTC. It encodes CASSLAPQGPYEQYF. The full variable domain, in which reference TRBV5-1 and TRBJ2-7 provide the parts outside the CDR3, is KAGVTQTPRYLIKTRGQQVTLSCSPISGHRSVSWYQQTPGQGLQFLFEYFSETQRNKGNFPGRFSGRQFSNSRSEMNVSTLELGDSALYLCASSLAPQGPYEQYFGPGTRLTVT.

The chain combines TRBV5-1 with TRBJ2-7, with 9 bases lining up with TRBD1. The J call may be wrong; the DNA end is better matched by TRBJ2-5. CDR3 size: 16 residues. Germline-derived CDR1 and CDR2 are SGHRS and YFSETQ. The CDR3 DNA is TGCGCCAGCAGCTCTCGGGCTACAGGGGGCAGAGAGACCCAGTACTTC. As protein: CASSSRATGGRETQYF.

The V gene is TRBV12-3 or TRBV12-4, the J gene TRBJ1-4; D perhaps matches TRBD1 (6 bases). V was shortened by 11 bases and J by 0 bases, with 19 bases between the two germline ends. The CDR3 has 16 residues. CDR3 nucleotides: TGTGCCGGCACCGGGAAGGGGGAGCCAACTAATGAAAAACTGTTTTTT. It codes for CAGTGKGEPTNEKLFF.

Only a few counts were recorded for this clonotype. V usage is TRBV5-1 and J usage is TRBJ1-6; D gene uncertain. CDR1 and CDR2 (germline): SGHRS, YFSETQ. The CDR3 is 13 residues long. V was cut by 1 base and J by 6 bases, with 5 bases left in between. The CDR3: CASSLSVNSPLHF. The CDR3 bases are TGCGCCAGCAGCTTGTCGGTTAATTCACCCCTCCACTTT.

DNA for the CDR3: TGTGCCAGCAGCTGGCCGGGACAGGGTAACACCGGGGAGCTGTTTTTT. It is translated as CASSWPGQGNTGELFF. V usage is TRBV7-9 and J usage is TRBJ2-2; 9 bases agree with TRBD1. The V and J ends lost 4 bases and 2 bases, in that order; junction bases with no gene match: 5. Germline V gene sequence: CDR1 SEHNR, CDR2 FQNEAQ (reference sequence). The CDR3 sequence is 16 residues long.

This rearrangement joins TRBV6-1 to TRBJ1-1, with 7 bases fitting TRBD1. The CDR3 runs 17 residues. Trimming cost V 0 bases and J 0 bases; bases outside gene matches: 7. In germline, CDR1 is MNHNS, CDR2 SASEGT. The CDR3 sequence: CASSEALGGTVNTEAFF. In nucleotides, the CDR3 is TGTGCCAGCAGTGAAGCATTAGGGGGGACAGTGAACACTGAAGCTTTCTTT.